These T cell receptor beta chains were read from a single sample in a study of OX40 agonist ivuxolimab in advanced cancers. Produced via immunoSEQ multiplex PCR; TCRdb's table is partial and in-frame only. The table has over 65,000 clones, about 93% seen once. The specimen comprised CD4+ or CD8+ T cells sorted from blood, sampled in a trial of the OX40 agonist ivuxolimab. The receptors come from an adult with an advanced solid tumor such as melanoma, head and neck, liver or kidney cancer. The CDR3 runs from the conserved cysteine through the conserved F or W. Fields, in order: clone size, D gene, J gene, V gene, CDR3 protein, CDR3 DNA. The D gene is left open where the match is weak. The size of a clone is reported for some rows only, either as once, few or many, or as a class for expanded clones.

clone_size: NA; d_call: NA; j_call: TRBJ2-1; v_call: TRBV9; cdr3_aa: CASSVAGASYNEQFF; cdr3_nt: TGTGCCAGCAGCGTAGCGGGGGCCTCCTACAATGAGCAGTTCTTC
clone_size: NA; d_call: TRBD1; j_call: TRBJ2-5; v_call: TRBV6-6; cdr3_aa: CASGADRWETQYF; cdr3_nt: TGTGCCAGCGGGGCGGACAGGTGGGAGACCCAGTACTTC
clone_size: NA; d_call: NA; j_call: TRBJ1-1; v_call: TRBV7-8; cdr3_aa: CASSLSGTGPNTEAFF; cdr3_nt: TGTGCCAGCAGCTTAAGCGGTACAGGGCCGAACACTGAAGCTTTCTTT
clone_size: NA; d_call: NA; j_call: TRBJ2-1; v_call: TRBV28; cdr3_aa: CASNLNGEQFF; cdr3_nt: TGTGCCAGCAATTTAAACGGTGAGCAGTTCTTC
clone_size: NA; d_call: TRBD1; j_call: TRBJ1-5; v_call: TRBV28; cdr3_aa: CASSLFTGGGQPQHF; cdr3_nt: TGTGCCAGCAGTTTATTCACAGGGGGCGGTCAGCCCCAGCATTTT
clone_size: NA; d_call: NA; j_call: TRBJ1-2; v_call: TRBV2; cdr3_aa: CASRGGTYGYTF; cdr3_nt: TGTGCCAGCAGAGGGGGAACTTATGGCTACACCTTC
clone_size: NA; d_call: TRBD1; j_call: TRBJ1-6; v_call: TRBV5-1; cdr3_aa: CASSTQTGFGDSPLHF; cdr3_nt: TGCGCCAGCAGCACCCAGACAGGGTTTGGGGATTCACCCCTCCACTTT
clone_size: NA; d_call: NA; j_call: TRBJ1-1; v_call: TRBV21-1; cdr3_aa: CASRTDRYMNTEAFF; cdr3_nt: TGTGCCAGCAGGACCGACAGGTACATGAACACTGAAGCTTTCTTT
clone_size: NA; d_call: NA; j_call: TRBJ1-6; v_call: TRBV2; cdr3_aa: CASSGTGSSYNSPLHF; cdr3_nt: TGTGCCAGCAGCGGCACAGGGAGCTCCTATAATTCACCCCTCCACTTT
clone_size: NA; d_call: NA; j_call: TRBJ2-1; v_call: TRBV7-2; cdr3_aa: CASSRQGYEQFF; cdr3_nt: TGTGCCAGCAGCCGGCAGGGGTATGAGCAGTTCTTC
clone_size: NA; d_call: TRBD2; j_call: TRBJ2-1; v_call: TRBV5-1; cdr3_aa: CASSAIRGGVNEQFF; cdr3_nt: TGCGCCAGCAGCGCGATACGGGGGGGAGTAAATGAGCAGTTCTTC
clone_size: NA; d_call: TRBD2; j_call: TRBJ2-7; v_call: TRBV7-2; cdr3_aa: CASSIPGLADYEQYF; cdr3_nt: TGTGCCAGCAGCATTCCGGGACTAGCGGATTACGAGCAGTACTTC
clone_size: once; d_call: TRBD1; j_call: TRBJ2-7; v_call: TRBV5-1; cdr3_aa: CASTPDPTGVYEQYF; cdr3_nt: TGCGCCAGCACCCCTGACCCGACAGGGGTTTACGAGCAGTACTTC
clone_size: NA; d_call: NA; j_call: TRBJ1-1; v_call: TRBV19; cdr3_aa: CASSMDFMNTEAFF; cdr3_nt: TGTGCCAGTAGTATGGACTTCATGAACACTGAAGCTTTCTTT
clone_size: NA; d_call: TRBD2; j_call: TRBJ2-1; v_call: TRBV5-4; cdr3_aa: CASSTGLAGTYNEQFF; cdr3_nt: TGTGCCAGCAGCACCGGACTAGCGGGCACATACAATGAGCAGTTCTTC
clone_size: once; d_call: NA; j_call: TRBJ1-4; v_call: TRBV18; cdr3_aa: CASSSSMEKLFF; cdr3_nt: TGTGCCAGCTCATCGTCGATGGAAAAACTGTTTTTT
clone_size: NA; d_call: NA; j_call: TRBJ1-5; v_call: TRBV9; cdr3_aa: CASSVAGQLNQPQHF; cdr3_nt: TGTGCCAGCAGCGTAGCTGGACAGCTAAATCAGCCCCAGCATTTT
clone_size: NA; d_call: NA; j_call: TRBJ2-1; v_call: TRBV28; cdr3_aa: CASSSVGKGSEQFF; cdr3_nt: TGTGCCAGCAGCTCGGTCGGTAAGGGGAGTGAGCAGTTCTTC